What follows are 28 T cell receptor beta chains derived from one specimen sequenced in a study of patients and donors after allogeneic stem cell transplantation. One entry per CDR3 protein results from TCRdb running MiXCR on the RT-PCR reads. Of about 230,000 distinct CDR3 sequences in the sample, 13% to 15% were seen once. Specimen: blood, either unsorted or a sorted T cell fraction (not recorded which). The receptors were gathered from a human donor who was either an allogeneic HSCT recipient or a stem cell or donor lymphocyte infusion donor (not recorded which). It is not recorded whose cells these are; they may come from a transplant donor.

Many counts were recorded for this clonotype. V gene TRBV12-3 or TRBV12-4 combines with J gene TRBJ2-5, with D hard to call. This CDR3 contains 15 residues. V was pared by 5 bases and J by 4 bases, with 17 bases between. The CDR3 coding sequence is TGTGCCAGCAGTCGGGTTACTGGCGGTAGAGAGACCCAGTACTTC. It encodes CASSRVTGGRETQYF.

The sample holds a few counts of this clonotype. DNA for the CDR3: TGTGCCAGCAGCCTAACTAGCGGACGAACCTACAATGAGCAGTTCTTC. As protein: CASSLTSGRTYNEQFF. The J gene is TRBJ2-1, the V gene TRBV6-1; 8 nucleotides align to TRBD2. The CDR3 runs to 16 residues. CDR1 is MNHNS and CDR2 is SASEGT in the germline V gene. V was clipped by 6 bases and J by 2 bases; unmatched bases: 9.

The V gene is TRBV7-3, the J gene TRBJ2-2; either TRBD1 or TRBD2 may fit D (5 bases each). Per germline, CDR1 SGHTA and CDR2 FQGTGA. The CDR3 is 14 amino acids. V lost 2 bases and J 6 bases, leaving 10 bases between the germline ends. The CDR3 DNA reads TGTGCCAGCAGCTTAGCGCTGGGGGCCGGGGAGCTGTTTTTT. Translated: CASSLALGAGELFF.

This clonotype was picked up a small number of times. The chain uses TRBV20-1 and TRBJ2-3; TRBD1 matches 8 bases. V lost 4 bases, J lost 5 bases, and 14 bases stayed unmatched. CDR1 is DFQATT, CDR2 SNEGSKA, per germline (reference sequence). The CDR3 is 16 residues long. CDR3 sequence reads: CSATFPGTGGGDTQYF. The CDR3 nucleotides read TGCAGTGCTACCTTTCCGGGGACAGGTGGGGGAGATACGCAGTATTTT.

This clonotype was seen a few times. CDR3 amino acids: CSASLEDTQYF. The CDR3 DNA is TGCAGTGCTAGTCTAGAAGATACGCAGTATTTT. The rearrangement links TRBV20-1 to TRBJ2-3; D gene uncertain. The CDR3 spans 11 residues. Germline CDR1 and CDR2: DFQATT and SNEGSKA (reference sequence). Between the trimmed V and J ends, which lost 3 bases and 5 bases, there was a span of 6 bases.

This clonotype appeared many times. CDR3 in DNA: TGTGCCAGCAGTTTAAGAGCGGGCGGGAGCTCCTATAATTCACCCCTCCACTTT. As protein: CASSLRAGGSSYNSPLHF. This rearrangement joins TRBV27 to TRBJ1-6; D is unclear. CDR1 and CDR2 (germline): MNHEY, SMNVEV (reference sequence). CDR3 size: 18 residues. The V and J ends lost 2 bases and 0 bases respectively, with 14 bases between them.

This clonotype was recorded once. J is TRBJ2-7 and V is TRBV14; the D gene is possibly TRBD1 (5 bases). The CDR3 length is 12 residues. Trimming stripped 0 bases from V and 8 bases from J, with 8 bases between. The V gene's germline CDR1 is SGHDN and CDR2 FVKESK. This chain's CDR3 is CASSQDWGQQYF. The CDR3 nucleotides read TGTGCCAGCAGCCAAGATTGGGGCCAGCAGTACTTC.

In its sample, this clonotype was seen many times. V gene TRBV5-6 combines with J gene TRBJ2-7; maybe TRBD1 (5 bases). Germline CDR1 and CDR2: SGHDT and YYEEEE. V dropped 3 bases and J dropped 3 bases, with 10 bases sitting between them. This CDR3 has 13 residues. CDR3 coding DNA: TGTGCCAGCAGCTGGGCCAGGGTCTACGAGCAGTACTTC. This encodes CASSWARVYEQYF.

The chain is built from TRBV11-3 and TRBJ2-5; possible D gene TRBD2, 6 bases. V lost 3 bases and J 5 bases, leaving 13 bases between the germline ends. The CDR3 spans 14 residues. Germline V gives CDR1 SGHNT, CDR2 YENEEA. The CDR3 region is CASSFGGGRETQYF. In DNA form, the CDR3 reads TGTGCCAGCAGCTTTGGGGGAGGCCGGGAGACCCAGTACTTC.

This chain links TRBV3-1 with TRBJ2-3; 14 bases line up with TRBD2. Trimming cost V 3 bases and J 6 bases; bases outside gene matches: 2. Germline-derived CDR1 and CDR2 are LGHDT and YNNKEL (reference sequence). The CDR3 is 15 amino acids. The CDR3 is CASSQGLAGADTQYF. The CDR3 nucleotides read TGTGCCAGCAGCCAGGGACTAGCGGGAGCCGATACGCAGTATTTT.

This clonotype came up many times. V gene TRBV29-1 combines with J gene TRBJ1-4, with TRBD1 identical over 11 bases. Germline V gene data show CDR1 as SQVTM and CDR2 as ANQGSEA. The CDR3 is made up of 18 amino acids. V was pared by 5 bases and J by 3 bases, with 14 bases of the junction left unmatched. This CDR3 is CSVHSGTGGPAANEKLFF. DNA for the CDR3: TGCAGCGTTCATTCCGGGACAGGGGGGCCAGCGGCTAATGAAAAACTGTTTTTT.

At least ten counts were recorded for this clonotype. V and J are TRBV18 and TRBJ2-5, with 11 bases matching TRBD1. The V and J ends lost 3 bases and 4 bases, in that order; junction bases with no gene match: 4. Germline V CDR1 and CDR2: KGHSH, LQKENI. The CDR3 runs to 15 residues. The CDR3 loop is CASSPDRGLGETQYF. In DNA, the CDR3 is TGTGCCAGCTCACCGGACAGGGGGCTGGGAGAGACCCAGTACTTC.

The chain recombines TRBV6-1 with TRBJ1-3; tentative D call: TRBD1 (5 bases). V lost 6 bases and J 2 bases, leaving 14 bases between the germline ends. This CDR3 has 15 residues. Germline-derived CDR1 and CDR2 are MNHNS and SASEGT. The CDR3 bases are TGTGCCAGCAGAAAGGGACTGCTTGCTGGAAACACCATATATTTT. Residues: CASRKGLLAGNTIYF.

This clonotype was detected only a few times. The gene calls are TRBV21-1 and TRBJ1-1. TRBV21-1 is a pseudogene. CDR3 length: 16 amino acids. This CDR3 is CASSKERRQTNTEAFF. The CDR3, as DNA: TGTGCCAGCAGCAAAGAGAGAAGGCAGACGAACACTGAAGCTTTCTTT.

Only a few counts were recorded for this clonotype. This chain connects TRBV5-4 to TRBJ2-3; D possibly uses TRBD1 or TRBD2 (5 bases each). This CDR3 region has 18 residues. The germline CDR1 and CDR2 sequences are SGHNT and YYREEE (reference sequence). Trimming shortened V by 4 bases and J by 2 bases, and 23 bases separated the two germline ends. The DNA of the CDR3 is TGTGCCAGCAGCCTTCCGGGACGTCTTTCCCCCCCCACAGATACGCAGTATTTT. This gives the protein CASSLPGRLSPPTDTQYF.

The chain recombines TRBV19 with TRBJ1-6, with 9 positions matching TRBD1. The germline V gene encodes CDR1 LNHDA and CDR2 SQIVND (reference sequence). V shed 9 bases and J 9 bases; nucleotides not matched to a gene: 6. The CDR3 is 13 residues long. CDR3 coding DNA: TGTGCCAGCCAGGGGACAGGGCCTTCACCCCTCCACTTT. The encoded protein is CASQGTGPSPLHF.

This clonotype was recorded many times. The genes are TRBV6-5 and TRBJ2-7, with D possibly being TRBD2 (6 bases). Trimming left V 2 bases short and J 3 bases short, with 14 bases between. The length of the CDR3 is 15 residues. The germline gives CDR1 MNHEY, CDR2 SVGAGI. The chain's CDR3 is CASSYVPGAIYEQYF. The CDR3 nucleotides read TGTGCCAGCAGTTACGTTCCGGGAGCCATCTACGAGCAGTACTTC.

The chain uses TRBV20-1 and TRBJ2-1; TRBD1 is a possible D gene (6 bases). From germline, CDR1 is DFQATT and CDR2 SNEGSKA (reference sequence). Trimming took 3 bases from V and 9 from J, leaving 18 bases between them. The CDR3 totals 14 residues. CDR3: CSASGGGPLGEQFF. CDR3 coding DNA: TGCAGTGCTAGTGGTGGGGGCCCCCTCGGTGAGCAGTTCTTC.

The chain carries TRBV11-2 and TRBJ1-5; perhaps TRBD1 as D (6 bases). Trimming stripped 0 bases from V and 5 bases from J, with 11 bases between. The length of the CDR3 is 15 residues. Germline CDR1 reads SGHAT; CDR2 reads FQNNGV. CDR3 sequence reads: CASSLDSGAYQPQHF. In nucleotides, the CDR3 is TGTGCCAGCAGCTTAGATTCGGGGGCATATCAGCCCCAGCATTTT. Full variable domain (missing parts from reference TRBV11-2 and TRBJ1-5): EAGVAQSPRYKIIEKRQSVAFWCNPISGHATLYWYQQILGQGPKLLIQFQNNGVVDDSQLPKDRFSAERLKGVDSTLKIQPAKLEDSAVYLCASSLDSGAYQPQHFGDGTRLSIL.

This clonotype has just a few counts. The chain couples TRBV6-1 to TRBJ1-3; 7 bases align to TRBD1. From germline, CDR1 is MNHNS and CDR2 SASEGT. J was trimmed by 1 base and V by 6 bases; bases with no gene match: 12. CDR3 length: 17 residues. The CDR3 DNA reads TGTGCCAGCAGCTTACCAACAGGGGCATTGTCTGGAAACACCATATATTTT. Translation gives CASSLPTGALSGNTIYF.

The chain combines TRBV12-3 or TRBV12-4 with TRBJ1-2, with 12 positions matching TRBD1. J gave up 8 bases and V 0 bases, and 7 bases lay outside the gene matches. CDR3 length equals 16 residues. CDR3 sequence reads: CASSLAGTGGVEGYTF. The CDR3 coding sequence is TGTGCCAGCAGTTTAGCCGGGACAGGGGGCGTAGAGGGCTACACCTTC.

Only a few counts were recorded for this clonotype. The V gene is TRBV6-4, the J gene TRBJ2-1; 7 bases are shared with TRBD1. Germline CDR1 reads MRHNA; CDR2 reads SNTAGT. The CDR3 is made up of 15 amino acids. V was pared by 2 bases and J by 8 bases, with 9 bases of the junction left unmatched. CDR3 in amino acids: CASSDRIGGIDEQFF. The CDR3, as DNA: TGTGCCAGCAGTGACCGTATAGGGGGCATCGATGAGCAGTTCTTC.

This clonotype was counted a few times. This chain links TRBV29-1 with TRBJ2-3; D could derive from TRBD1 or TRBD2 (5 bases each). The CDR3 spans 13 residues. Germline CDR1 SQVTM, CDR2 ANQGSEA. Trimming pared 4 bases from V and 2 bases from J, leaving 10 bases between. In DNA form, the CDR3 reads TGCAGCGTTGGGACACGGGACACAGATACGCAGTATTTT. Its protein product is CSVGTRDTDTQYF.

The V and J genes are TRBV12-3 or TRBV12-4 and TRBJ2-7; 10 nucleotides match TRBD1. The CDR3 extends over 13 amino acids. V was pared by 10 bases and J by 5 bases, with 8 bases of the junction left unmatched. This CDR3 is CAIRDRGRNEQYF. CDR3 nucleotides: TGTGCCATCAGGGACAGGGGCCGAAACGAGCAGTACTTC.

This clonotype was seen many times. The rearrangement links TRBV30 to TRBJ1-4, with D perhaps TRBD1 (6 bases). In germline, CDR1 is GTSNPN, CDR2 SVGIG (reference sequence). CDR3 length: 14 residues. With 2 bases removed from V and 8 bases from J, the gap between germline ends came to 15 bases. The CDR3 reads CAWSTPTGYEKLFF. Here the CDR3 DNA reads TGTGCCTGGAGTACCCCCACAGGGTACGAAAAACTGTTTTTT. Variable domain in full (rest from reference TRBV30 and TRBJ1-4): SQTIHQWPATLVQPVGSPLSLECTVEGTSNPNLYWYRQAAGRGLQLLFYSVGIGQISSEVPQNLSASRPQDRQFILSSKKLLLSDSGFYLCAWSTPTGYEKLFFGSGTQLSVL.

This clonotype was found a few times. The chain is built from TRBV6-5 and TRBJ1-2; D unclear. The CDR3 length is 13 residues. Trimming took 2 bases from V and 0 from J, leaving 4 bases between them. Germline V gene sequence: CDR1 MNHEY, CDR2 SVGAGI. CDR3 in amino acids: CASSYDTNYGYTF. CDR3 bases: TGTGCCAGCAGTTACGACACTAACTATGGCTACACCTTC.

Remarks on this clonotype: A much larger clone sits a single nucleotide away, making a read error possible. The rearrangement links TRBV3-1 to TRBJ1-1; 9 nucleotides match TRBD1. The length of the CDR3 is 14 residues. V gave up 4 bases and J gave up 6 bases; unmatched junction bases: 6. CDR1 and CDR2 from the germline V gene are LGHDT and YNNKEL (reference sequence). The CDR3 protein is CASSRGQGRSEAFF. CDR3 DNA: TGTGCCAGCAGCCGGGGACAGGGAAGGTCTGAAGCTTTCTTT.

This clonotype was picked up many times. The CDR3 loop reads CASSPSPSGSLDEQFF. Here the CDR3 DNA reads TGCGCCAGCAGCCCTTCCCCTAGCGGGAGCCTCGATGAGCAGTTCTTC. V and J are TRBV10-2 and TRBJ2-1, with 10 nucleotides matching TRBD2. Per the germline V gene, CDR1 is WSHSY and CDR2 is SAAADI. This CDR3 is built from 16 residues. The trim removed 6 bases at V and 8 bases at J, leaving 13 bases unmatched.